This entry concerns a single T cell receptor beta chain. The table came from immunoSEQ multiplex PCR; TCRdb's copy has only in-frame clones and leaves some out. The repertoire includes 32,000 or so clones, about 91% of them detected once, and roughly 10% sits in the top ten. The sample comes from a study of T cell changes during pregnancy in multiple sclerosis. This TCR derives from a female donor with multiple sclerosis, enrolled in a pregnancy study. Sample: CD8+ T cells from peripheral blood mononuclear cells, taken in the second trimester of pregnancy.

In DNA, the CDR3 is TGTGCCAGCAGCCTGATATTTTCCCTAGGCGGGATCAACAATGAGCAGTTCTTC. It is translated as CASSLIFSLGGINNEQFF. This chain connects TRBV7-6 to TRBJ2-1; perhaps TRBD2 as D (6 bases). The CDR3 loop spans 18 amino acids. Trimming left V 5 bases short and J 5 bases short, with 25 bases between. Germline assignment: CDR1 SGHVS and CDR2 FNYEAQ.